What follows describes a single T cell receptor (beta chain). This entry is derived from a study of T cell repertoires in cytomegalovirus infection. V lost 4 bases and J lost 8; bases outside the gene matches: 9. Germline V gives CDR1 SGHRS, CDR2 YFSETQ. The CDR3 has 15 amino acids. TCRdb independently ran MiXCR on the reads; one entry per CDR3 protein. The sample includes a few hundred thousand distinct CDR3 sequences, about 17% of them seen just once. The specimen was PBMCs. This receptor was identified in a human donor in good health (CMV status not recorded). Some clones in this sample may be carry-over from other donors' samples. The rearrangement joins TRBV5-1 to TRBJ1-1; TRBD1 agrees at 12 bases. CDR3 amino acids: CASSRTGTGGLEAFF. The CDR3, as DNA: TGCGCCAGCAGCCGTACCGGGACAGGGGGCTTAGAAGCTTTCTTT.